The T cell receptor (beta chain) described here comes from a study of cytomegalovirus exposure and HLA in healthy donors. Notes on the study in general: TCR beta chains numbering approximately 150 were designated cytomegalovirus-associated.

The PCR employed 60 Vbeta primers together with 13 Jbeta primers. Clones were read by immunoSEQ multiplex PCR, and TCRdb kept only the in-frame ones, dropping some. The sample lists around 160,000 clones, 75% to 90% occurring once. Comments on this clone: Its antigen remains unidentified.

The CDR3 runs 14 residues. Germline V gene lookup returns CDR1 MGHRA and CDR2 YSYEKL. V lost 0 bases and J 4 bases, leaving 9 bases between the germline ends. Sequenced: PBMCs. This chain connects TRBV4-1 to TRBJ2-5, with a weak D call TRBD2 (5 bases). This sequence was found in a woman aged 18-29 years in good health and CMV-seronegative. CDR3 in amino acids: CASSQDLAIETQYF. The CDR3 DNA reads TGCGCCAGCAGCCAAGATCTAGCCATAGAGACCCAGTACTTC.